Each of the 21 T cell receptor beta chains below was sequenced from the same sample in a study of identical twins. TCRdb passed the 5' RACE reads through MiXCR, listing each CDR3 protein once. The sample records about 690,000 distinct CDR3 sequences, around 6% being singletons. The sequencing sample was made of naive T cells sorted from blood. These receptor sequences come from a man between 18 and 35 years old in good health.

In its sample, this clonotype was seen many times. The rearrangement joins TRBV4-1 to TRBJ2-2; 9 bases map to TRBD2. Germline loops: CDR1 MGHRA, CDR2 YSYEKL. The CDR3 has 20 amino acids. V dropped 0 bases and J dropped 4; count of bases not matched to a gene: 15. CDR3 residues: CASSQDPIAGASLGTGELFF. The CDR3 DNA sequence: TGCGCCAGCAGCCAAGATCCAATAGCGGGAGCCTCATTGGGCACCGGGGAGCTGTTTTTT.

This clonotype was detected only a few times. V gene TRBV3-1 combines with J gene TRBJ2-1; possibly TRBD2 for D (5 bases). The CDR3 loop spans 16 amino acids. The germline V gene encodes CDR1 LGHDT and CDR2 YNNKEL (reference sequence). V lost 1 base, J lost 5 bases, and 15 bases lay in between. The CDR3 reads CASSQVVRFGNNEQFF. CDR3 bases: TGTGCCAGCAGCCAAGTTGTAAGGTTCGGGAACAATGAGCAGTTCTTC.

This clonotype occurred many times. This chain links TRBV12-3 or TRBV12-4 with TRBJ1-6, with 7 bases that match TRBD1. The CDR3 runs 17 residues. Trimming removed 5 bases from V and 5 bases from J; junction bases left unmatched: 12. This CDR3 is CASSPETQGSHNSPLHF. In DNA form, the CDR3 reads TGTGCCAGCAGTCCTGAGACACAGGGGTCTCATAATTCACCCCTCCACTTT.

This clonotype came up many times. The J gene is TRBJ2-5, the V gene TRBV7-9; no reliable D call. V was pared by 3 bases and J by 1 base, with 3 bases between. The germline gives CDR1 SEHNR, CDR2 FQNEAQ (reference sequence). CDR3 size: 12 residues. CDR3 DNA: TGTGCCAGCAGCTTTTCCCAAGAGACCCAGTACTTC. This codes for CASSFSQETQYF.

The table lists this clonotype with many counts. The chain is built from TRBV29-1 and TRBJ2-5; D remains unclear. The CDR3 loop spans 12 amino acids. Trimming removed 4 bases at V and 6 bases at J, with 12 bases between. Germline loops: CDR1 SQVTM, CDR2 ANQGSEA. CDR3 sequence (DNA): TGCAGCGTTGGCAGTCCCCAGCAGACCCAGTACTTC. Its protein is CSVGSPQQTQYF.

In this sample, this clonotype turned up many times. The J gene is TRBJ2-7, the V gene TRBV20-1; 7 bases are shared with TRBD2. The J segment lost 6 bases and the V segment lost 0 bases, leaving 14 bases of the junction unmatched. The CDR3 totals 16 residues. Germline V CDR1 and CDR2: DFQATT, SNEGSKA (reference sequence). CDR3 bases: TGCAGTGCTAGAGAGGGGGGGGTGACGGGGACTGGCGAGCAGTACTTC. Translated: CSAREGGVTGTGEQYF.

This clonotype was detected many times. The genes are TRBV6-5 and TRBJ1-2, with 7 bases lining up with TRBD1. The CDR3 runs to 14 residues. V lost 5 bases to trimming and J lost 7 bases; unmatched junction nucleotides: 10. Germline V lookup: CDR1 MNHEY, CDR2 SVGAGI. This chain's CDR3 is CASSNTQTGFGYTF. The CDR3 DNA sequence: TGTGCCAGCAGTAACACACAGACAGGGTTTGGCTACACCTTC.

On this clonotype: It may be a read error: a sequence one base away is much more abundant. The chain carries TRBV5-5 and TRBJ1-3; D is possibly TRBD1 (5 bases). Germline CDR1 and CDR2: SGHKS and YYEKEE (reference sequence). CDR3 size: 12 residues. This CDR3 reads CACRQYGNTIYF. CDR3 nucleotides: TGTGCCTGCAGACAGTACGGAAACACCATATATTTT.

This clonotype was detected ten times or more. V and J are TRBV10-3 and TRBJ2-1; no firm D call. Germline lookup yields CDR1 ENHRY and CDR2 SYGVKD. The CDR3 is made up of 15 amino acids. V lost 0 bases and J 7 bases, leaving 13 bases between the germline ends. The CDR3 region has the DNA TGTGCCATCAGTGAGTCGCCGACAATTCGTAATGAGCAGTTCTTC. Its protein is CAISESPTIRNEQFF.

This clonotype occurred many times. The chain has TRBV2 and TRBJ2-1, with 9 nucleotides matching TRBD2. The V and J ends lost 9 bases and 6 bases, in that order; junction bases with no gene match: 12. This CDR3 spans 15 amino acids. CDR1 is SNHLY and CDR2 is FYNNEI in the germline V gene. The CDR3: CASEIAGVGGNEQFF. CDR3 bases: TGTGCCAGTGAGATAGCGGGAGTGGGTGGCAATGAGCAGTTCTTC.

This clonotype has a handful of counts. The genes are TRBV20-1 and TRBJ2-5; 9 bases agree with TRBD1. The CDR3 is 12 residues long. The germline CDR1 and CDR2 sequences are DFQATT and SNEGSKA (reference sequence). The CDR3 protein is CSGGQGQETQYF. CDR3 bases: TGCAGCGGGGGACAGGGTCAAGAGACCCAGTACTTC.

The rearrangement joins TRBV7-2 to TRBJ1-5; 7 bases align to TRBD1. The CDR3 totals 15 residues. V lost 3 bases and J lost 3; bases outside the gene matches: 5. CDR1 is SGHTA and CDR2 is FQGNSA in the germline V gene. Here the CDR3 reads CASSLGQSFNQPQHF. CDR3 coding DNA: TGTGCCAGCAGCTTGGGACAGTCCTTCAATCAGCCCCAGCATTTT.

This chain joins TRBV10-2 and TRBJ2-7, with D perhaps being TRBD1 or TRBD2 (5 bases each). The CDR3 covers 13 residues. Per the germline V gene, CDR1 is WSHSY and CDR2 is SAAADI. Between the trimmed V and J ends, which lost 8 bases and 0 bases, there was a span of 11 bases. The CDR3 spells CASLGTSSYEQYF. CDR3 bases: TGCGCCAGCCTTGGGACGAGCTCCTACGAGCAGTACTTC.

The chain recombines TRBV4-1 with TRBJ2-5, with D possibly matching TRBD2 (6 bases). This CDR3 comprises 16 residues. Germline CDR1 is MGHRA and CDR2 is YSYEKL. Trimming shortened V by 0 bases and J by 6 bases, and 17 bases separated the two germline ends. The CDR3 coding sequence is TGCGCCAGCAGCCAAGATGGTATGGGGGGTACACAGACCCAGTACTTC. Encoded protein: CASSQDGMGGTQTQYF.

This clonotype was recorded many times. This chain links TRBV12-3 or TRBV12-4 with TRBJ2-1; tentative D call: TRBD2 (6 bases). Trimming took 6 bases from V and 2 from J, leaving 17 bases between them. The CDR3 consists of 16 residues. As DNA, the CDR3 is TGTGCCAGCAGCCTACCCGAGTCTAGCGCCTACAATGAGCAGTTCTTC. This encodes CASSLPESSAYNEQFF.

This chain links TRBV2 with TRBJ2-6, with D maybe TRBD1 (6 bases). This CDR3 comprises 15 residues. Germline V lookup: CDR1 SNHLY, CDR2 FYNNEI. The V and J ends lost 4 bases and 5 bases respectively, with 12 bases between them. CDR3 coding DNA: TGTGCCAGCAGTGGAGGCACAGGGTGGGCCAACGTCCTGACTTTC. Translating it yields CASSGGTGWANVLTF.

This clonotype showed up many times. This chain connects TRBV15 to TRBJ1-1; D is ambiguous. Between the trimmed V and J ends, which lost 1 base and 3 bases, there was a span of 9 bases. Germline CDR1 and CDR2: LNHNV and YYDKDF (reference sequence). CDR3 length equals 14 residues. The CDR3 spells CATSRAEADTEAFF. In DNA, the CDR3 is TGTGCCACCAGCAGAGCCGAAGCTGACACTGAAGCTTTCTTT.

The CDR3, as DNA: TGTGCCAGTAGTCGGACTCACTCCTACAATGAGCAGTTCTTC. Protein: CASSRTHSYNEQFF. The chain recombines TRBV19 with TRBJ2-1; D is perhaps TRBD2 (5 bases). This CDR3 is built from 14 residues. V lost 5 bases and J lost 0, with 8 bases in between. CDR1 is LNHDA and CDR2 is SQIVND in the germline V gene (reference sequence).

This clonotype was picked up many times. The V and J genes are TRBV6-5 and TRBJ2-1; D remains ambiguous. The CDR3 is 16 amino acids. The germline gives CDR1 MNHEY, CDR2 SVGAGI. The V end lost 0 bases, the J end lost 4 bases, and 13 bases lay between the germline ends. The chain's CDR3 is CASSYSTWERYNEQFF. The CDR3 DNA is TGTGCCAGCAGTTACTCGACGTGGGAAAGATACAATGAGCAGTTCTTC.

This clonotype appeared a few times. The CDR3 here is CASSPSTMVSEQFF. CDR3 bases: TGTGCCAGCAGCCCCAGCACTATGGTGAGTGAGCAGTTCTTC. The V gene is TRBV7-2, the J gene TRBJ2-1; the D is unclear. Trimming removed 5 bases from V and 9 bases from J, with 17 bases in between. CDR1 SGHTA and CDR2 FQGNSA come from the germline V gene. The CDR3 runs to 14 residues.

This clonotype has more than one count but fewer than ten. The J gene is TRBJ1-1, the V gene TRBV6-1; no clear D. Germline V lookup: CDR1 MNHNS, CDR2 SASEGT. The CDR3 contains 14 residues. Trimming cost V 4 bases and J 0 bases, with 9 bases left between them. CDR3 sequence reads: CASSVTEMNTEAFF. The CDR3 DNA follows: TGTGCCAGCAGTGTTACAGAGATGAACACTGAAGCTTTCTTT.